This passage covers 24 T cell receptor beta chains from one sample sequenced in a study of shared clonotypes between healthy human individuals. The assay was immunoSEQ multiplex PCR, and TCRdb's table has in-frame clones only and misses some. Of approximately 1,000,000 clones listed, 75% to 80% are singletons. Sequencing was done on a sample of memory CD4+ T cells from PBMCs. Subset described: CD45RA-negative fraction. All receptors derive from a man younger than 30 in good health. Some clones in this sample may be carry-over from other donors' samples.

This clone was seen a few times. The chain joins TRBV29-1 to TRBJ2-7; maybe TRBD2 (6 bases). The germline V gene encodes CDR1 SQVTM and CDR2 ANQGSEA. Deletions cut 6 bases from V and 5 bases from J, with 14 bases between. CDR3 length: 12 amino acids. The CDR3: CSVRLGVNEQYF. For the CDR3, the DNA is TGCAGCGTCAGACTAGGGGTGAACGAGCAGTACTTC.

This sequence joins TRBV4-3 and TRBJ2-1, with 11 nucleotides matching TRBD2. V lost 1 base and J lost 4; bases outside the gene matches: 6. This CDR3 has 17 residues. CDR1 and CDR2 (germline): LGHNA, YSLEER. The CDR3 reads CASSQAGTSGSYNEQFF. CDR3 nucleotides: TGCGCCAGCAGCCAAGCCGGGACTAGCGGATCGTACAATGAGCAGTTCTTC.

CDR3: CASRSNPIYSRQFF. CDR3 in DNA: TGTGCCAGCAGGTCCAACCCTATCTATTCTCGGCAGTTCTTC. The chain employs TRBV6-5 and TRBJ2-1; D is unresolved. The CDR3 length is 14 residues. The V end was cut by 6 bases, the J end by 12 bases, with 21 bases between. CDR1 is MNHEY, CDR2 SVGAGI, per germline.

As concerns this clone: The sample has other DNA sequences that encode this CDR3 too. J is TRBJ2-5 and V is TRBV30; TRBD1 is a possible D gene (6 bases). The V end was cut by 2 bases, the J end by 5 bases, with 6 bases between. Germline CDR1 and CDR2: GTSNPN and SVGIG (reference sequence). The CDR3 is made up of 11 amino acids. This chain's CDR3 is CAWSQGETQYF. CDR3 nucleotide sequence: TGTGCCTGGAGTCAGGGGGAGACCCAGTACTTC.

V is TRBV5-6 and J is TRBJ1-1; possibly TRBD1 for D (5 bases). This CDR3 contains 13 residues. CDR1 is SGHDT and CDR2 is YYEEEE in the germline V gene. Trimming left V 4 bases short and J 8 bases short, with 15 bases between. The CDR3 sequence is CASSPDNHLEAFF. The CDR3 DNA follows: TGTGCCAGCAGCCCGGACAACCACCTCGAAGCTTTCTTT. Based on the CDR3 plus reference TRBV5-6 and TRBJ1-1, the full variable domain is DAGVTQSPTHLIKTRGQQVTLRCSPKSGHDTVSWYQQALGQGPQFIFQYYEEEERQRGNFPDRFSGHQFPNYSSELNVNALLLGDSALYLCASSPDNHLEAFFGQGTRLTVV.

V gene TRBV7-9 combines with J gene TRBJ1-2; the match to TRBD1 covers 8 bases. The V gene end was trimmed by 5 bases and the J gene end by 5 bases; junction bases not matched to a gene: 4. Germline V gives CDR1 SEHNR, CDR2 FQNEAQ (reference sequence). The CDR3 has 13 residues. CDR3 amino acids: CASSPWTGYGYTF. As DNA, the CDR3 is TGTGCCAGCAGCCCTTGGACAGGGTATGGCTACACCTTC.

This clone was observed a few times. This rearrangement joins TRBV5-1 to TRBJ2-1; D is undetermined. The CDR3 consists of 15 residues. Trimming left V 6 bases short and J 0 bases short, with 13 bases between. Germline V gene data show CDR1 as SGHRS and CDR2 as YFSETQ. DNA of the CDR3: TGCGCCAGCACCTCCAACATAAACTCCTACAATGAGCAGTTCTTC. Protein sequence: CASTSNINSYNEQFF.

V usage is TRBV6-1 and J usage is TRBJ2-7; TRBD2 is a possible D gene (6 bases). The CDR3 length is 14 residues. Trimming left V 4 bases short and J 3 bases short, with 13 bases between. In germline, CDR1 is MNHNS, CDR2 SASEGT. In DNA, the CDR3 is TGTGCCAGCAGTGGGGGTCCCGGGAGCTACGAGCAGTACTTC. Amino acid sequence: CASSGGPGSYEQYF.

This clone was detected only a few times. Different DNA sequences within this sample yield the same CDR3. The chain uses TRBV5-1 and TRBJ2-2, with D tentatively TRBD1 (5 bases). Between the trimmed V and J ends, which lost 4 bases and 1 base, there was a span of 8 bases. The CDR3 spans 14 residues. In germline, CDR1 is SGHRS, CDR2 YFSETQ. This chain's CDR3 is CASSPTGNTGELFF. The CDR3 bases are TGCGCCAGCAGCCCTACAGGGAACACCGGGGAGCTGTTTTTT.

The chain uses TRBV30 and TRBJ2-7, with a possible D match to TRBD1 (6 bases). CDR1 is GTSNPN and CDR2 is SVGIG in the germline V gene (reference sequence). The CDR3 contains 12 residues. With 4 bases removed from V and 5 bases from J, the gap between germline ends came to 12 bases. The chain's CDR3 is CAWIPGDHEQYF. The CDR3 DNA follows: TGTGCCTGGATTCCAGGGGACCACGAGCAGTACTTC.

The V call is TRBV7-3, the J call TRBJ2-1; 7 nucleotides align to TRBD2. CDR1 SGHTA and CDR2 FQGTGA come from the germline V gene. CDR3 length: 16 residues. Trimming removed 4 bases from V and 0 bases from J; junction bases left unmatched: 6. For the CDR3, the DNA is TGTGCCAGCAGCTCCCGGGGCGGGAGCTCCTACAATGAGCAGTTCTTC. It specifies CASSSRGGSSYNEQFF.

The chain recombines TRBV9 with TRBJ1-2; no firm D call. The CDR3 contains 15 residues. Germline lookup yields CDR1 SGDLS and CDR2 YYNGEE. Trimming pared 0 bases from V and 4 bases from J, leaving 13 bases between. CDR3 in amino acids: CASSVAAGVTYGYTF. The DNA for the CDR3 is TGTGCCAGCAGCGTAGCAGCAGGAGTAACCTATGGCTACACCTTC.

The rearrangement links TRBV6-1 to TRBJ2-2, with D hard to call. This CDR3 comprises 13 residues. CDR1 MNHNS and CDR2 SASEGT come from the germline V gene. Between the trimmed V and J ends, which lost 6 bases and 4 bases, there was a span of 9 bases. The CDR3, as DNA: TGTGCCAGCAGGACGGTTGGCACCGGGGAGCTGTTTTTT. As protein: CASRTVGTGELFF.

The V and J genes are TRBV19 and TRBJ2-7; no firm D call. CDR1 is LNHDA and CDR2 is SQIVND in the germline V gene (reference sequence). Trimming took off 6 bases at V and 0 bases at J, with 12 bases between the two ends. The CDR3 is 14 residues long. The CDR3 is CASRATSSSYEQYF. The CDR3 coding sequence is TGTGCCAGTAGAGCAACTTCTAGCTCCTACGAGCAGTACTTC. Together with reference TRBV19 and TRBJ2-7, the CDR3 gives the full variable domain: DGGITQSPKYLFRKEGQNVTLSCEQNLNHDAMYWYRQDPGQGLRLIYYSQIVNDFQKGDIAEGYSVSREKKESFPLTVTSAQKNPTAFYLCASRATSSSYEQYFGPGTRLTVT.

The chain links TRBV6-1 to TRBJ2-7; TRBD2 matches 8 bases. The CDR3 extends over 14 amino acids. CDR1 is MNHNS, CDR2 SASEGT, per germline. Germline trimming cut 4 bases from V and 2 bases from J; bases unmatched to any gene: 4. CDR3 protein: CASSATSGTYEQYF. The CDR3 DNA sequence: TGTGCCAGCAGTGCAACTAGCGGTACCTACGAGCAGTACTTC.

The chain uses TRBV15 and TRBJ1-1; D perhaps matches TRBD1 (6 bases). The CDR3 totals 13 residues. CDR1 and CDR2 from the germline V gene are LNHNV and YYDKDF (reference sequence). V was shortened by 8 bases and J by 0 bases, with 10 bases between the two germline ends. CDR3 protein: CATGGQLNTEAFF. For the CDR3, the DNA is TGTGCCACCGGAGGACAGTTGAACACTGAAGCTTTCTTT. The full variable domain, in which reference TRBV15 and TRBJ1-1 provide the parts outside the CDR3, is DAMVIQNPRYQVTQFGKPVTLSCSQTLNHNVMYWYQQKSSQAPKLLFHYYDKDFNNEADTPDNFQSRRPNTSFCFLDIRSPGLGDTAMYLCATGGQLNTEAFFGQGTRLTVV.

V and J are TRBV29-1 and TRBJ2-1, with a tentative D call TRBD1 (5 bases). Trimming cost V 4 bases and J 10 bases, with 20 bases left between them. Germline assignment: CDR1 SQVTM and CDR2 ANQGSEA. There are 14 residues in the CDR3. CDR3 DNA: TGCAGCGTTGTGATCCAGCGTGGGGCGTCGGAGCAGTTCTTC. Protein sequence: CSVVIQRGASEQFF.

DNA for the CDR3: TGCGCCAGCAGCTTGGCCGTTGGGGCGGACTACCCTCAGTACTTC. It specifies CASSLAVGADYPQYF. V gene TRBV5-1 combines with J gene TRBJ2-5, with D tentatively TRBD2 (6 bases). V shed 0 bases and J shed 11 bases, with 20 bases lying between them. Germline loops: CDR1 SGHRS, CDR2 YFSETQ. This CDR3 region has 15 residues.

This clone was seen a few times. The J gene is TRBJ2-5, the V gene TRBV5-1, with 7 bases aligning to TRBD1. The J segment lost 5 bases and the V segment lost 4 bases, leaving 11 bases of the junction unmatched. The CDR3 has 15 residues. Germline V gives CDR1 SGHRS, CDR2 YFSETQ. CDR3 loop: CASSNGQASRETQYF. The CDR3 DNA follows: TGCGCCAGCAGCAACGGACAGGCCTCAAGGGAGACCCAGTACTTC. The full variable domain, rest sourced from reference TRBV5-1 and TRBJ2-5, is KAGVTQTPRYLIKTRGQQVTLSCSPISGHRSVSWYQQTPGQGLQFLFEYFSETQRNKGNFPGRFSGRQFSNSRSEMNVSTLELGDSALYLCASSNGQASRETQYFGPGTRLLVL.

CDR3 amino acids: CSVGRREVNTEAFF. The CDR3 region has the DNA TGCAGCGTGGGGCGACGGGAGGTGAACACTGAAGCTTTCTTT. The chain joins TRBV29-1 to TRBJ1-1; D possibly corresponds to TRBD1 (5 bases). The V gene lost 6 bases and the J gene lost 0 bases, with 14 bases spanning the gap. CDR3 length: 14 residues. Germline CDR1 reads SQVTM; CDR2 reads ANQGSEA. Complete variable domain (other parts from reference TRBV29-1 and TRBJ1-1): SAVISQKPSRDICQRGTSLTIQCQVDSQVTMMFWYRQQPGQSLTLIATANQGSEATYESGFVIDKFPISRPNLTFSTLTVSNMSPEDSSIYLCSVGRREVNTEAFFGQGTRLTVV.

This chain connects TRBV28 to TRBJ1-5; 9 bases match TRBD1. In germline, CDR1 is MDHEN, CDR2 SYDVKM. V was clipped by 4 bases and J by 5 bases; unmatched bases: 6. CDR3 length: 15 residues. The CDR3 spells CASSSSQGAYQPQHF. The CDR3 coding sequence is TGTGCCAGCAGTTCGTCACAGGGGGCATATCAGCCCCAGCATTTT.

The CDR3 sequence is CASRPPGGNQPQHF. CDR3 bases: TGTGCCAGCCGGCCCCCAGGGGGAAATCAGCCCCAGCATTTT. The chain has TRBV18 and TRBJ1-5, with 7 bases lining up with TRBD1. CDR3 size: 14 residues. Germline trimming cut 8 bases from V and 4 bases from J; bases unmatched to any gene: 8. Looked up from germline, CDR1 is KGHSH and CDR2 is LQKENI.

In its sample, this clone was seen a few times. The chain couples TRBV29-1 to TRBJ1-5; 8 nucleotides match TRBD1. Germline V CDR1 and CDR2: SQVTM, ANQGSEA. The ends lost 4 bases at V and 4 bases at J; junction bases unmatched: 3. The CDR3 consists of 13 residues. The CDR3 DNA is TGCAGCGTTGGGACAGGGATTAATCAGCCCCAGCATTTT. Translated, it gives CSVGTGINQPQHF.

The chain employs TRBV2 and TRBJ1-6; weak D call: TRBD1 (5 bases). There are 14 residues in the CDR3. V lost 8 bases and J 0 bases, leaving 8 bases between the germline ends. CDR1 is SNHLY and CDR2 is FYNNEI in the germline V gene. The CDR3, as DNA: TGTGCCAGCGGCGACAGCTCCTATAATTCACCCCTCCACTTT. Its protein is CASGDSSYNSPLHF.